The 21 T cell receptor beta chains below all came from one sample that was sequenced in a study of T cell repertoires in cytomegalovirus infection. A single record per CDR3 protein comes from TCRdb applying MiXCR to the reads. The sample contains 310,000 or so distinct CDR3 sequences, about 26% of which appear only once. Sequencing was carried out using PBMCs. Every receptor here comes from a human donor in good health (CMV status not recorded). Some clones in this sample may be carry-over from other donors' samples.

In its sample, this clonotype was seen a few times. The CDR3 protein is CASSPRTGTSGNEQFF. DNA of the CDR3: TGTGCCAGTAGTCCTCGGACCGGGACTAGCGGGAATGAGCAGTTCTTC. This chain connects TRBV19 to TRBJ2-1, with TRBD2 matching over 12 bases. Germline loops: CDR1 LNHDA, CDR2 SQIVND (reference sequence). The V and J ends lost 5 bases and 7 bases, in that order; junction bases with no gene match: 9. The CDR3 sequence is 16 residues long.

J is TRBJ2-1 and V is TRBV7-2; TRBD2 aligns across 9 bases. The V gene's germline CDR1 is SGHTA and CDR2 FQGNSA. The junction had 6 bases not matched to a gene; V was cut back by 2 bases and J by 4 bases. This CDR3 has 16 residues. CDR3 DNA: TGTGCCAGCAGCTTATACGTAGCGGGGGCGTACAATGAGCAGTTCTTC. This encodes CASSLYVAGAYNEQFF.

This clonotype was counted many times. The V gene is TRBV7-8, the J gene TRBJ2-3, with 9 bases aligning to TRBD1. V lost 5 bases to trimming and J lost 6 bases; unmatched junction nucleotides: 6. The CDR3 sequence is 14 residues long. CDR1 is SGHVS and CDR2 is FQNEAQ in the germline V gene. The CDR3 nucleotides are TGTGCCAGCAGCCCCCGACAGGGGGTGGATACGCAGTATTTT. Amino acids: CASSPRQGVDTQYF.

The CDR3 loop reads CATSDYGVVRLFF. In nucleotides, the CDR3 is TGTGCCACCAGTGATTACGGGGTTGTGAGGCTGTTTTTT. J is TRBJ2-2 and V is TRBV24-1, with D possibly being TRBD2 (5 bases). V lost 2 bases and J 13 bases, leaving 13 bases between the germline ends. Germline-derived CDR1 and CDR2 are KGHDR and SFDVKD. CDR3 length equals 13 residues.

J is TRBJ2-1 and V is TRBV7-2, with a possible D match to TRBD1 (6 bases). Per the germline V gene, CDR1 is SGHTA and CDR2 is FQGNSA. With 1 base removed from V and 4 bases from J, the gap between germline ends came to 8 bases. This CDR3 is built from 14 residues. This CDR3 is CASSLDREYNEQFF. The DNA of the CDR3 is TGTGCCAGCAGCTTAGACAGGGAATACAATGAGCAGTTCTTC.

The chain combines TRBV29-1 with TRBJ2-7; 10 bases map to TRBD1. Germline V gene lookup returns CDR1 SQVTM and CDR2 ANQGSEA. The CDR3 length is 13 residues. The trim removed 5 bases at V and 6 bases at J, leaving 7 bases unmatched. CDR3 nucleotide sequence: TGCAGCGTTTCCGGGACAGGGGCGTCCGAGCAGTACTTC. This gives the protein CSVSGTGASEQYF.

This chain uses TRBV6-2 or TRBV6-3 with TRBJ2-1; D may be TRBD2 (5 bases). V was clipped by 2 bases and J by 5 bases, with 16 bases between them. The CDR3 is 16 residues long. From germline, CDR1 is MNHEY and CDR2 SVGEGT. CDR3 sequence (DNA): TGTGCCAGCAGTTACGGGGTAGCGCATATTAACAATGAGCAGTTCTTC. Amino acid sequence: CASSYGVAHINNEQFF.

This rearrangement joins TRBV10-3 to TRBJ2-6; D perhaps matches TRBD2 (6 bases). CDR1 and CDR2 from the germline V gene are ENHRY and SYGVKD. The CDR3 is 17 amino acids. Between the trimmed V and J ends, which lost 3 bases and 2 bases, there was a span of 14 bases. The CDR3 sequence is CAISDSEGIPGANVLTF. The CDR3 DNA is TGTGCCATCAGTGATTCGGAGGGGATCCCTGGGGCCAACGTCCTGACTTTC.

This clonotype was found a few times. The V and J genes are TRBV7-2 and TRBJ1-6; D remains unclear. CDR3 size: 12 residues. The germline CDR1 and CDR2 sequences are SGHTA and FQGNSA. Trimming removed 5 bases from V and 7 bases from J, with 6 bases in between. The CDR3 region is CASSGYNSPLHF. Here the CDR3 DNA reads TGTGCCAGCAGCGGATACAATTCACCCCTCCACTTT.

The J gene is TRBJ2-1, the V gene TRBV20-1; 9 bases map to TRBD2. The V segment lost 8 bases and the J segment 8 bases; nucleotides outside the gene matches: 13. This CDR3 contains 14 residues. The germline CDR1 and CDR2 sequences are DFQATT and SNEGSKA (reference sequence). In nucleotides, the CDR3 is TGCAGTACCGATAGCGGGAGTAGGTCGGATGAGCAGTTCTTC. Translating it yields CSTDSGSRSDEQFF.

This chain uses TRBV3-1 with TRBJ1-6; D perhaps matches TRBD1 (5 bases). CDR3 length equals 15 residues. Germline CDR1 is LGHDT and CDR2 is YNNKEL (reference sequence). V was clipped by 1 base and J by 3 bases, with 7 bases between them. The CDR3 sequence: CASSQAGSYNSPLHF. CDR3 coding DNA: TGTGCCAGCAGCCAAGCAGGGAGCTATAATTCACCCCTCCACTTT.

This clonotype was seen ten or more times. The chain has TRBV7-3 and TRBJ2-1, with 9 bases matching TRBD2. Germline V gene lookup returns CDR1 SGHTA and CDR2 FQGTGA. This CDR3 contains 16 residues. The V and J ends lost 4 bases and 2 bases, in that order; junction bases with no gene match: 6. The CDR3 spells CASSSLLAGTYNEQFF. The DNA for the CDR3 is TGTGCCAGCAGCTCCCTCCTAGCGGGGACCTACAATGAGCAGTTCTTC.

This chain uses TRBV27 with TRBJ2-7; a weak D match, TRBD2 (5 bases). This CDR3 contains 14 residues. V was cut by 6 bases and J by 2 bases, with 14 bases left in between. The V gene's germline CDR1 is MNHEY and CDR2 SMNVEV (reference sequence). In DNA form, the CDR3 reads TGTGCCAGCAGCTACCGACTGGAGGCCTACGAGCAGTACTTC. Encoded protein: CASSYRLEAYEQYF.

The rearrangement uses TRBV20-1 and TRBJ2-5; 9 bases agree with TRBD2. J gave up 7 bases and V 5 bases, and 17 bases lay outside the gene matches. In germline, CDR1 is DFQATT, CDR2 SNEGSKA (reference sequence). This CDR3 has 16 residues. CDR3 sequence reads: CSALGTGGGRGGTQYF. For the CDR3, the DNA is TGCAGTGCTTTGGGAACTGGCGGGGGGCGGGGGGGGACCCAGTACTTC.

The chain recombines TRBV9 with TRBJ1-1; D is perhaps TRBD1 (5 bases). Germline CDR1 is SGDLS and CDR2 is YYNGEE. The CDR3 is made up of 16 amino acids. V was cut by 5 bases and J by 0 bases, with 17 bases left in between. CDR3 in amino acids: CASRPGGAAMNTEAFF. DNA for the CDR3: TGTGCCAGCAGGCCGGGAGGGGCAGCCATGAACACTGAAGCTTTCTTT.

This clonotype was seen ten or more times. The V call is TRBV7-2, the J call TRBJ2-7, with D tentatively TRBD1 (8 bases). This CDR3 has 14 residues. V was cut by 2 bases and J by 7 bases, with 15 bases left in between. The germline V gene has CDR1 SGHTA and CDR2 FQGNSA. The CDR3 is CASSLRQGRGEQYF. The DNA of the CDR3 is TGTGCCAGCAGCTTAAGACAGGGGAGGGGAGAGCAGTACTTC.

V and J are TRBV20-1 and TRBJ1-2; 7 bases line up with TRBD1. The V gene's germline CDR1 is DFQATT and CDR2 SNEGSKA (reference sequence). V shed 1 base and J 8 bases; nucleotides not matched to a gene: 4. The CDR3 spans 12 residues. The CDR3 protein is CSARGGDRGYTF. CDR3 bases: TGCAGTGCTAGAGGTGGGGACAGAGGCTACACCTTC.

This clonotype showed up many times. The CDR3, as DNA: TGTGCCAGCAGCCCCGGGATTCTCAATGAGCAGTTCTTC. Translated: CASSPGILNEQFF. The chain employs TRBV7-2 and TRBJ2-1; D may be TRBD2 (5 bases). Trimming pared 5 bases from V and 6 bases from J, leaving 11 bases between. Germline lookup yields CDR1 SGHTA and CDR2 FQGNSA. The CDR3 totals 13 residues.

Comment on this clonotype: The conserved closing phenylalanine or tryptophan is absent in this CDR3, likely reflecting a read error. The chain is built from TRBV19 and TRBJ1-1; D ambiguous. Between the trimmed V and J ends, which lost 4 bases and 4 bases, there was a span of 10 bases. This CDR3 region has 13 residues. Germline V gene data show CDR1 as LNHDA and CDR2 as SQIVND (reference sequence). The CDR3, as DNA: TGTGCCAGTAGTACCCTCGGTCCCACTGAAGCTTTCTTA. Translation gives CASSTLGPTEAFL.

The chain uses TRBV7-9 and TRBJ2-3; 7 bases align to TRBD2. CDR3 length: 14 amino acids. V lost 2 bases and J lost 2; bases outside the gene matches: 1. Germline V gene sequence: CDR1 SEHNR, CDR2 FQNEAQ (reference sequence). The CDR3 region is CASSLRDYTDTQYF. The DNA of the CDR3 is TGTGCCAGCAGCTTACGGGACTACACAGATACGCAGTATTTT.

This sequence joins TRBV15 and TRBJ2-2; D not resolved. This CDR3 comprises 14 residues. Germline CDR1 LNHNV, CDR2 YYDKDF (reference sequence). Trimming cost V 2 bases and J 6 bases, with 10 bases left between them. The CDR3 loop is CATSRIPIAGELFF. CDR3 nucleotide sequence: TGTGCCACCAGCAGAATACCAATCGCCGGGGAGCTGTTTTTT.